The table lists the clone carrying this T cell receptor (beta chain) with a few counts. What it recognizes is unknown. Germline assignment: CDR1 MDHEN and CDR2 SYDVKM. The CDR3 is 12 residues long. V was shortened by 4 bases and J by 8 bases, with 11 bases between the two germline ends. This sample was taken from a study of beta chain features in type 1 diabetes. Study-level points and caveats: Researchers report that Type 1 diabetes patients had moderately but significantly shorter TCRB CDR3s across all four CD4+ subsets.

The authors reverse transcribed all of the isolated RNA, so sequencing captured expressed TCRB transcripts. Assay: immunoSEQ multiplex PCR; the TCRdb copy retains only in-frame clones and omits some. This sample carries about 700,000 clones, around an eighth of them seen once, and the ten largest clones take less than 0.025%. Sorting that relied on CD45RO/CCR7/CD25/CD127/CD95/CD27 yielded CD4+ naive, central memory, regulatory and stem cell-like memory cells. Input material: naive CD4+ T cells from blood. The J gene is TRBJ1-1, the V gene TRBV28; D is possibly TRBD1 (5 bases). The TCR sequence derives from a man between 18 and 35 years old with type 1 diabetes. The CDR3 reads CASSWGRTEAFF. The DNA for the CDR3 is TGTGCCAGCAGTTGGGGCAGAACAGAAGCTTTCTTT.